The rows below give T cell receptor beta chains drawn from one sample of a study of response to subunit inactivated influenza vaccine. TCRdb fed the RT-PCR reads into MiXCR, producing one record per CDR3 protein. The sample includes about 650,000 distinct CDR3 sequences, 14% of them seen just once. The source material was PBMCs from blood, sampled 14 to 15 days before vaccination. These receptors were taken from a man aged 50 to 59 who received an inactivated influenza vaccine. The CDR3 runs from the conserved cysteine through the conserved F or W. Size values are once, few and many counts, or a class for expanded clones, and some rows have none.

>few|TRBV5-1|TRBJ2-2
CASSSAWPNTGELFF
>few|TRBV20-1|TRBJ2-2
CSARDGPGELFF
>-|TRBV4-2|TRBJ2-1
CASSQGGQGDSEQFF
>-|TRBV28|TRBJ2-5
CASSLSGQGIGETQYF
>-|TRBV27|TRBJ2-5
CASSLIPPLGLAGVQETQYF
>few|TRBV27|TRBJ1-1
CASRPLRGYTEAFF
>few|TRBV29-1|TRBJ2-5
CSVEDGQGVETQYF
>-|TRBV5-6|TRBJ2-6
CASSFKETAGIGANVLTF
>few|TRBV6-5|TRBJ2-2
CASSYSTPGGRTGELFF
>-|TRBV6-2/TRBV6-3|TRBJ2-7
CASRLTGGENYEQYF
>-|TRBV6-1|TRBJ2-1
CVSQERQTYNEQFF
>few|TRBV5-1|TRBJ2-7
CASSLGPPGYEQYF
>few|TRBV5-6|TRBJ2-7
CASSLRVTYEQYF
>many|TRBV10-3|TRBJ1-2
CAISPSEGTGVTYGYTF
>few|TRBV5-6|TRBJ1-5
CASSSSVNQPQHF
>-|TRBV29-1|TRBJ2-7
CSVESRFSGVHEQYF
>-|TRBV12-3/TRBV12-4|TRBJ1-3
CASSFLGSGNTIYF
>-|TRBV7-9|TRBJ2-4
CASSPWDRAKNIQYF
>few|TRBV30|TRBJ1-6
CAWSAAFQGNSPLHF
>few|TRBV12-3/TRBV12-4|TRBJ1-1
CASSSHRYTEAFF
>-|TRBV6-2/TRBV6-3|TRBJ2-4
CASRRQADGNIQYF
>-|TRBV4-3|TRBJ2-1
CASSQVGEYNEQFF
>few|TRBV10-3|TRBJ2-1
CAIRWELAGYNEQFF
>-|TRBV20-1|TRBJ2-7
CSATVSGKFYEQYF
>-|TRBV7-3|TRBJ2-6
CASSLTPGATSVLTF
>-|TRBV6-5|TRBJ2-5
CASSYSMNSQETQYF
>-|TRBV20-1|TRBJ2-7
CSAPGGTYEQYF
>-|TRBV6-1|TRBJ1-1
CASSARRTKGTEAFF
>-|TRBV12-3/TRBV12-4|TRBJ1-1
CASSTATGGGTEAFF
>many|TRBV29-1|TRBJ2-5
CSVDFSAKQETQYF
>few|TRBV3-1|TRBJ1-1
CASSQQGSLWNTEAFF
>few|TRBV7-9|TRBJ1-4
CASSFPQWYGEKLFF
>many|TRBV2|TRBJ2-5
CASSEGQIETQYF
>-|TRBV30|TRBJ1-4
CAWSVAGEKLFF
>-|TRBV6-2/TRBV6-3|TRBJ2-3
CASSNSGRDTDTQYF
>many|TRBV5-5|TRBJ2-2
CASSSLPSRGDTGELFF
>few|TRBV30|TRBJ2-4
CAWKPGPDIQYF
>-|TRBV7-2|TRBJ2-1
CASSLFPGRNEQFF
>many|TRBV5-5|TRBJ2-5
CASSSTGTAQETQYF
>few|TRBV4-1|TRBJ1-1
CASSQDVTQQGTEAFF
>few|TRBV28|TRBJ2-7
CASSPPRGAYEQYF
>-|TRBV20-1|TRBJ1-4
CSAAGTPWEEKLFF
>-|TRBV7-3|TRBJ2-7
CASSLQAGVEYEQYF
>many|TRBV11-3|TRBJ2-5
CASSLRESEETQYF
>many|TRBV4-3|TRBJ1-1
CASSQVGWSTEAFF
>-|TRBV2|TRBJ2-7
CASRGVGADYEQYF
>many|TRBV29-1|TRBJ2-1
CSVEEGVF
>-|TRBV15|TRBJ2-7
CATSWDRSSYEQYF
>-|TRBV20-1|TRBJ2-1
CSAREVGLAGNEQFF
>-|TRBV7-2|TRBJ1-2
CASSLASGGAYSGYTF
>few|TRBV12-3/TRBV12-4|TRBJ2-1
CASSKTSGNNEQFF
>-|TRBV12-3/TRBV12-4|TRBJ2-5
CASSLPGTSEVGETQYF
>-|TRBV6-6|TRBJ1-2
CATKTSGGTGYTF
>few|TRBV13|TRBJ2-1
CASSSGQSYNEQFF
>few|TRBV19|TRBJ2-2
CASSWDRGNTGELFF
>-|TRBV12-3/TRBV12-4|TRBJ2-2
CATGGTSNTGELFF